Below, 4 T cell receptor beta chains from the same sample are listed, as sequenced in a study of shared clonotypes between healthy human individuals. Using immunoSEQ multiplex PCR, the repertoire was profiled, and TCRdb retains in-frame clones only, with some absent. The profile shows some 2 million clones, approximately 94% of them singletons. CD45RO negativity and positive selection for CCR7 defined naive CD8 cells, a population that excluded terminally differentiated effector memory CD45RA+ cells. The specimen sequenced was naive CD8+ T cells sorted from blood. All receptors come from a young man in good health.

As for this clone: The sample carries other DNA sequences with the same CDR3. This chain connects TRBV29-1 to TRBJ2-7; a possible D gene is TRBD1 (6 bases). CDR3 length: 13 amino acids. Per germline, CDR1 SQVTM and CDR2 ANQGSEA. V lost 4 bases and J 0 bases, leaving 10 bases between the germline ends. CDR3 sequence (DNA): TGCAGCGTTGGGCAGGGGAGCTCCTACGAGCAGTACTTC. Translating it yields CSVGQGSSYEQYF.

The rearrangement links TRBV9 to TRBJ1-1; TRBD1 matches at 7 bases. V shed 3 bases and J 4 bases; nucleotides not matched to a gene: 15. Germline V gene sequence: CDR1 SGDLS, CDR2 YYNGEE. The CDR3 totals 17 residues. This CDR3 reads CASSEGAGQNVGTEAFF. The CDR3 DNA reads as TGTGCCAGCAGCGAGGGGGCAGGGCAAAATGTAGGCACTGAAGCTTTCTTT.

This clone showed up just once. The chain is built from TRBV9 and TRBJ2-1; 7 bases match TRBD2. The V and J ends lost 0 bases and 0 bases, in that order; junction bases with no gene match: 9. From germline, CDR1 is SGDLS and CDR2 YYNGEE. The CDR3 covers 18 residues. The CDR3 DNA is TGTGCCAGCAGCGTAGAGCCGCTAGCGGATAGCTCCTACAATGAGCAGTTCTTC. Protein: CASSVEPLADSSYNEQFF.

The V and J genes are TRBV4-1 and TRBJ2-3; D may correspond to TRBD1 or TRBD2 (6 bases each). V was trimmed by 2 bases and J by 0 bases, leaving 12 bases between them. This CDR3 comprises 16 residues. The germline V gene encodes CDR1 MGHRA and CDR2 YSYEKL. The CDR3 protein is CASSQFRGGSTDTQYF. As DNA, the CDR3 is TGCGCCAGCAGCCAATTCAGAGGGGGGAGCACAGATACGCAGTATTTT.